The source of this T cell receptor (beta chain) is a study of blood T cell repertoires in COVID-19. Study-wide background: The analysed material was cDNA or gDNA that came from T cells, B-cell-depleted T cells, or PBMCs.

The germline CDR1 and CDR2 sequences are SGHKS and YYEKEE (reference sequence). After removal of 0 bases from V and 13 bases from J, the junction contained 10 bases not matched to a gene. CDR3 size: 15 residues. Profiling relied on immunoSEQ multiplex PCR, and the TCRdb table lists in-frame clones only, not all of them. Of 200,000 to 250,000 clones listed, 75% to 85% are singletons. Seattle's cohort entered during active infection and was followed longitudinally. V and J are TRBV5-5 and TRBJ1-6; 7 nucleotides line up with TRBD1. The receptor was derived from a woman older than 75 with COVID-19, enrolled during active disease. Sequencing was done on a sample of peripheral blood. Here the CDR3 reads CASSLGGTDDPPLHF. The CDR3 coding sequence is TGTGCCAGCAGCTTGGGAGGGACAGATGACCCCCCCCTCCACTTT.